This TCR beta chain was observed in a study of blood T cells in healthy people across ages. Next came a second PCR, run for roughly 6 to 11 cycles, which used a sample-barcoded 5' primer along with a J-beta primer mix. Each CDR3 protein is one row after TCRdb ran MiXCR on the 5' RACE reads. The profile shows about 1.5 million distinct CDR3 sequences, about 45% of them singletons. V lost 4 bases and J lost 4, with 10 bases in between. In germline, CDR1 is MDHEN, CDR2 SYDVKM. The CDR3 contains 13 residues. Researchers isolated at least 6.5 million PBMCs per sample. Samples each had at least 5 micrograms of total RNA extracted.

The sequence came from a woman aged 18-35 years in good health. The rearrangement joins TRBV28 to TRBJ1-2; no firm D call. The sequenced sample was blood. Here the CDR3 reads CASSSLPGYGYTF. CDR3 in DNA: TGTGCCAGCAGTTCGTTACCGGGCTATGGCTACACCTTC.